This T cell receptor beta chain was obtained from a study of OX40 agonist ivuxolimab in advanced cancers. The study's findings and limits: In the 0.1 to 3.0 mg/kg range, CD4+ and CD8+ blood T cells had expanded clonally by week 6.

Concerning this clone itself: The antigen is undetermined.

Samples of blood were obtained at baseline, on cycle 4 day 1, and on cycle 7 day 1. The trim removed 6 bases at V and 0 bases at J, leaving 5 bases unmatched. Germline CDR1 and CDR2: SGHTA and FQGNSA. The CDR3 extends over 16 amino acids. The protocol was immunoSEQ multiplex PCR, while the TCRdb copy is restricted to in-frame clones and leaves out a portion. This table has 35,000 to 45,000 clones, over 65% appearing once. The V and J genes are TRBV7-2 and TRBJ2-6; 7 bases fit TRBD1. The sequence came from an adult with an advanced solid tumor such as melanoma, head and neck, liver or kidney cancer. The sample in question was CD4+ or CD8+ T cells sorted from blood, obtained in a trial of the OX40 agonist ivuxolimab. The CDR3 DNA reads TGTGCCAGCAGGGCGACAGGGTTCTCTGGGGCCAACGTCCTGACTTTC. It translates to CASRATGFSGANVLTF.